The next 32 T cell receptor beta chains were all read from a single sample in a study of blood T cells in healthy people across ages (dated by TCRdb to about 2015). Library creation used 5' RACE. The instrument was an Illumina HiSeq 2500. A second PCR of roughly 7 to 12 cycles was run with a J-beta primer mix and a sample-barcoded 5' primer. Using fastp trimming at Q25 and MiXCR clonotype assembly, TCRdb reanalyzed the public sequencing data and kept in-frame beta chains. Identical CDR3 protein sequences are pooled into one entry, listed with their most common genes and DNA. The sample table records roughly 900,000 distinct CDR3 sequences; less than 35% of these occur just once. The ten largest clonotypes hold roughly 17% of the sample. The sample was blood. These receptors originate from a woman of 80 years or more in good health.

This clonotype was found many times. V is TRBV6-2 or TRBV6-3 and J is TRBJ2-3, with D unclear. Germline CDR1 reads MNHEY; CDR2 reads SVGEGT. Trimming removed 0 bases from V and 4 bases from J, with 11 bases in between. The CDR3 length is 15 residues. In DNA form, the CDR3 reads TGTGCCAGCAGTTACTCGAACGTCCGGGCAGATACGCAGTATTTT. Translated, it gives CASSYSNVRADTQYF.

About this clonotype: A clone one base away is much larger, so this may be a read error. This sequence joins TRBV12-3 or TRBV12-4 and TRBJ1-2; 9 nucleotides agree with TRBD1. The V and J ends lost 4 bases and 8 bases, in that order; junction bases with no gene match: 8. The CDR3 extends over 14 amino acids. CDR3 residues: CASSSYRGQRGYTF. CDR3 in DNA: TGTGCCAGCAGTTCCTACAGGGGGCAGCGGGGCTACACCTTC.

This clonotype was found many times. The chain recombines TRBV7-2 with TRBJ2-2; D is ambiguous. The length of the CDR3 is 14 residues. Germline V gives CDR1 SGHTA, CDR2 FQGNSA. V was shortened by 2 bases and J by 6 bases, with 10 bases between the two germline ends. CDR3 sequence reads: CASSLLAGSGELFF. DNA of the CDR3: TGTGCCAGCAGCTTATTGGCTGGCTCCGGGGAGCTGTTTTTT.

This rearrangement joins TRBV7-2 to TRBJ1-2; 9 bases are a match to TRBD1. CDR1 and CDR2 (germline): SGHTA, FQGNSA. The CDR3 runs to 15 residues. The ends lost 5 bases at V and 8 bases at J; junction bases unmatched: 12. The CDR3 spells CASSPRTGEGWGYTF. The CDR3, as DNA: TGTGCCAGCAGCCCCAGGACAGGGGAAGGCTGGGGCTACACCTTC. Supplemented by reference TRBV7-2 and TRBJ1-2, the full variable domain reads GAGVSQSPSNKVTEKGKDVELRCDPISGHTALYWYRQSLGQGLEFLIYFQGNSAPDKSGLPSDRFSAERTGGSVSTLTIQRTQQEDSAVYLCASSPRTGEGWGYTFGSGTRLTVV.

V and J are TRBV5-6 and TRBJ2-3; possible D gene TRBD2, 5 bases. This CDR3 has 15 amino acids. The germline V and J ends were trimmed by 1 base and 0 bases, with 9 bases remaining between them. Per the germline V gene, CDR1 is SGHDT and CDR2 is YYEEEE. The CDR3: CASSLFGVSTDTQYF. CDR3 nucleotides: TGTGCCAGCAGCTTGTTCGGGGTTAGCACAGATACGCAGTATTTT.

This clonotype was counted many times. The chain links TRBV4-1 to TRBJ1-5; 9 bases match TRBD1. The CDR3 sequence is 15 residues long. The germline V gene encodes CDR1 MGHRA and CDR2 YSYEKL. Germline trimming cut 4 bases from V and 6 bases from J; bases unmatched to any gene: 7. CDR3 amino acids: CASSLRTGVRQPQHF. As DNA, the CDR3 is TGCGCCAGCAGCCTCCGGACAGGGGTGCGTCAGCCCCAGCATTTT.

This clonotype was counted once. The chain employs TRBV7-2 and TRBJ2-2; the D gene is possibly TRBD2 (5 bases). V gave up 10 bases and J gave up 1 base, with 16 bases separating them. The CDR3 has 15 amino acids. Germline V lookup: CDR1 SGHTA, CDR2 FQGNSA. The CDR3 sequence is CATAGRTRNTGELFF. The DNA of the CDR3 is TGTGCCACCGCCGGTAGGACTCGGAACACCGGGGAGCTGTTTTTT.

This clonotype was observed at least ten times. This sequence joins TRBV7-9 and TRBJ1-2; D gene unclear. The V gene's germline CDR1 is SEHNR and CDR2 FQNEAQ (reference sequence). Trimming pared 5 bases from V and 5 bases from J, leaving 9 bases between. The CDR3 contains 12 residues. The CDR3 is CASSMGSYGYTF. CDR3 coding DNA: TGTGCCAGCAGCATGGGGTCGTATGGCTACACCTTC. The variable domain in full, with the rest retrieved from reference TRBV7-9 and TRBJ1-2, is DTGVSQNPRHKITKRGQNVTFRCDPISEHNRLYWYRQTLGQGPEFLTYFQNEAQLEKSRLLSDRFSAERPKGSFSTLEIQRTEQGDSAMYLCASSMGSYGYTFGSGTRLTVV.

This clonotype showed up just a few times. The V gene is TRBV10-2, the J gene TRBJ2-7; 7 bases fit TRBD1. With 5 bases clipped from V and 3 bases from J, the junction kept 4 bases outside the gene matches. CDR1 WSHSY and CDR2 SAAADI come from the germline V gene. There are 13 residues in the CDR3. CDR3 amino acids: CASSRQGDYEQYF. In nucleotides, the CDR3 is TGCGCCAGCAGTCGTCAGGGGGACTACGAGCAGTACTTC.

Points on this clonotype: This may stem from a read error, because a much larger clone lies one nucleotide away. The chain uses TRBV5-1 and TRBJ2-1; 8 bases agree with TRBD1. Germline V CDR1 and CDR2: SGHRS, YFSETQ. CDR3 length equals 14 residues. Trimming took 3 bases from V and 6 from J; bases not matched to a gene: 5. As DNA, the CDR3 is TGCGCCAGCAGCTGGGGGGACAGGCTCAATGAGCAGTTCTTC. Residues: CASSWGDRLNEQFF.

This clonotype was observed a handful of times. J is TRBJ1-3 and V is TRBV7-8; possible D gene TRBD1, 5 bases. Trimming stripped 5 bases from V and 2 bases from J, with 7 bases between. This CDR3 contains 13 residues. The germline V gene encodes CDR1 SGHVS and CDR2 FQNEAQ. CDR3 in DNA: TGTGCCAGCAGCGCAGGGACTGGAAACACCATATATTTT. It encodes CASSAGTGNTIYF.

This clonotype was recorded at least ten times. The chain has TRBV2 and TRBJ2-3; TRBD2 might be the D (5 bases). Per germline, CDR1 SNHLY and CDR2 FYNNEI. The CDR3 spans 16 residues. Trimming stripped 7 bases from V and 1 base from J, with 18 bases between. CDR3 sequence: CASKDYGRFGTDTQYF. CDR3 nucleotide sequence: TGTGCCAGCAAAGACTACGGACGGTTTGGCACAGATACGCAGTATTTT.

This clonotype occurred many times. The V and J genes are TRBV12-3 or TRBV12-4 and TRBJ1-6; D call uncertain. The V gene lost 8 bases and the J gene lost 10 bases, with 21 bases spanning the gap. This CDR3 has 15 residues. The CDR3 sequence is CASGPGERRGSPLHF. CDR3 bases: TGTGCCAGCGGCCCCGGTGAAAGGCGAGGCTCACCCCTCCACTTT.

Worth noting for this clonotype: This sequence may be a read error, since a much larger clone differs from it by one base. The rearrangement links TRBV12-3 or TRBV12-4 to TRBJ2-3; 9 bases line up with TRBD1. The V gene end was trimmed by 6 bases and the J gene end by 6 bases; junction bases not matched to a gene: 10. This CDR3 is 15 amino acids long. The CDR3 reads CASSVQGAAWDTQYF. The CDR3 DNA sequence: TGTGCCAGCAGCGTACAGGGGGCGGCGTGGGATACGCAGTATTTT.

This clonotype was observed a handful of times. The chain carries TRBV4-1 and TRBJ1-2; no definite D call. The CDR3 totals 16 residues. Trimming removed 1 base from V and 6 bases from J, with 18 bases in between. The germline gives CDR1 MGHRA, CDR2 YSYEKL. In DNA form, the CDR3 reads TGCGCCAGCAGCCAAGTGTGGCGGGGAAAGCTGAATGGCTACACCTTC. Translation: CASSQVWRGKLNGYTF.

This chain connects TRBV14 to TRBJ1-2; weak D call: TRBD1 (5 bases). The CDR3 has 13 amino acids. Trimming removed 4 bases from V and 7 bases from J, with 13 bases in between. Looked up from germline, CDR1 is SGHDN and CDR2 is FVKESK. For the CDR3, the DNA is TGTGCCAGCAGCCCGGGACTTCTGATTGGCTACACCTTC. Its protein product is CASSPGLLIGYTF.

The V call is TRBV5-5, the J call TRBJ2-7, with D possibly being TRBD1 (7 bases). The CDR3 has 16 amino acids. Looked up from germline, CDR1 is SGHKS and CDR2 is YYEKEE (reference sequence). V was cut by 1 base and J by 2 bases, with 16 bases left in between. Here the CDR3 DNA reads TGTGCCAGCAGCTTGAGGGCAGGGGGGTCTCCCTACGAGCAGTACTTC. It specifies CASSLRAGGSPYEQYF.

This clonotype was found many times. The chain carries TRBV12-3 or TRBV12-4 and TRBJ2-7; 7 nucleotides align to TRBD2. The length of the CDR3 is 13 residues. Germline trimming cut 3 bases from V and 6 bases from J; bases unmatched to any gene: 5. The CDR3 DNA follows: TGTGCCAGCAGTTTGTTTGGGGAGGGCGAGCAGTACTTC. Residues: CASSLFGEGEQYF.

The CDR3 protein is CSVGGGGRTEAFF. As DNA, the CDR3 is TGCAGCGTTGGGGGGGGAGGGAGGACTGAAGCTTTCTTT. The chain couples TRBV29-1 to TRBJ1-1; TRBD1 is a possible D gene (5 bases). The CDR3 loop spans 13 amino acids. CDR1 and CDR2 (germline): SQVTM, ANQGSEA. Trimming left V 4 bases short and J 5 bases short, with 14 bases between. Full variable domain (missing parts from reference TRBV29-1 and TRBJ1-1): SAVISQKPSRDICQRGTSLTIQCQVDSQVTMMFWYRQQPGQSLTLIATANQGSEATYESGFVIDKFPISRPNLTFSTLTVSNMSPEDSSIYLCSVGGGGRTEAFFGQGTRLTVV.

This clonotype has ten or more counts. The J gene is TRBJ1-4, the V gene TRBV12-3 or TRBV12-4; 7 bases match TRBD1. V trimming: 5 bases; J trimming: 0 bases; junction bases outside the gene matches: 0. The CDR3 has 14 amino acids. In DNA form, the CDR3 reads TGTGCCAGCAGTGGGACAGCAACTAATGAAAAACTGTTTTTT. Encoded protein: CASSGTATNEKLFF.

This clonotype was seen a single time. The chain recombines TRBV6-2 or TRBV6-3 with TRBJ1-2; D is ambiguous. This CDR3 spans 13 amino acids. The V and J ends lost 4 bases and 8 bases respectively, with 14 bases between them. The germline V gene has CDR1 MNHEY and CDR2 SVGEGT. CDR3 amino acids: CASSSLPHPGYTF. CDR3 nucleotide sequence: TGTGCCAGCAGTTCTCTCCCCCACCCGGGCTACACCTTC.

This clonotype came up a few times. A much larger clone is a single base away; this may be a read error. The gene calls are TRBV7-2 and TRBJ2-7, with 8 bases identical to TRBD2. The germline CDR1 and CDR2 sequences are SGHTA and FQGNSA. V shed 4 bases, J shed 9 bases, and the junction held 8 bases outside the gene matches. The CDR3 totals 13 residues. The CDR3 reads CASSSWTSRGQYF. Written as DNA, the CDR3 is TGTGCCAGCAGCTCCTGGACTAGCCGTGGGCAGTACTTC.

This clonotype has ten or more counts. The chain couples TRBV20-1 to TRBJ1-2; D not resolved. This CDR3 comprises 11 residues. CDR1 DFQATT and CDR2 SNEGSKA come from the germline V gene (reference sequence). The V and J ends lost 4 bases and 8 bases respectively, with 11 bases between them. CDR3 sequence: CSATTRGGYTF. The CDR3 DNA is TGCAGTGCTACGACACGTGGAGGCTACACCTTC.

This clonotype was picked up many times. The V gene is TRBV7-2, the J gene TRBJ2-3, with 12 bases fitting TRBD2. The germline gives CDR1 SGHTA, CDR2 FQGNSA. This CDR3 contains 18 residues. V lost 1 base, J lost 3 bases, and 8 bases stayed unmatched. The CDR3 DNA follows: TGTGCCAGCAGCTTAGTAGGGTCTAGCGGGGGGGTGACAGATACGCAGTATTTT. Translating gives CASSLVGSSGGVTDTQYF.

This clonotype was seen many times. The V and J genes are TRBV7-2 and TRBJ2-3; TRBD2 is a possible D gene (5 bases). The CDR3 covers 14 residues. Trimming removed 0 bases at V and 5 bases at J, with 9 bases between. Germline V gives CDR1 SGHTA, CDR2 FQGNSA. The CDR3 region is CASSLAPGVDTQYF. CDR3 DNA: TGTGCCAGCAGCTTAGCCCCCGGGGTAGATACGCAGTATTTT.

At least ten counts were recorded for this clonotype. The chain couples TRBV20-1 to TRBJ2-3; the D is unclear. This CDR3 region has 13 residues. Looked up from germline, CDR1 is DFQATT and CDR2 is SNEGSKA (reference sequence). The V end was cut by 1 base, the J end by 0 bases, with 5 bases between. The CDR3 DNA reads as TGCAGTGCTAGAGTGCATAGCACAGATACGCAGTATTTT. The encoded protein is CSARVHSTDTQYF.

In this sample, this clonotype turned up many times. The rearrangement links TRBV6-2 or TRBV6-3 to TRBJ2-3, with D possibly matching TRBD1 (6 bases). Germline-derived CDR1 and CDR2 are MNHEY and SVGEGT. The CDR3 spans 14 residues. The V end was cut by 2 bases, the J end by 7 bases, with 13 bases between. The CDR3 loop is CASSYAGTFYTQYF. The CDR3 DNA reads as TGTGCCAGCAGTTACGCCGGGACATTTTATACGCAGTATTTT.

This clonotype showed up just a few times. V is TRBV20-1 and J is TRBJ1-4; the D gene is possibly TRBD1 (6 bases). V was shortened by 1 base and J by 8 bases, with 14 bases between the two germline ends. Germline values: CDR1 DFQATT, CDR2 SNEGSKA (reference sequence). The CDR3 is 14 residues long. For the CDR3, the DNA is TGCAGTGCTAGAGGGGGGGCCGGGGGCGAAAAACTGTTTTTT. The encoded protein is CSARGGAGGEKLFF.

The V and J genes are TRBV18 and TRBJ1-1; D is undetermined. V was trimmed by 3 bases and J by 0 bases, leaving 11 bases between them. The CDR3 extends over 15 amino acids. Germline V CDR1 and CDR2: KGHSH, LQKENI. The CDR3 DNA is TGTGCCAGCTCACCCTACGACACTATGAACACTGAAGCTTTCTTT. It encodes CASSPYDTMNTEAFF.

This clonotype was seen repeatedly, ten times or more. This chain connects TRBV9 to TRBJ2-1; 7 bases match TRBD1. CDR1 SGDLS and CDR2 YYNGEE come from the germline V gene. This CDR3 has 19 residues. The J segment lost 7 bases and the V segment lost 4 bases, leaving 23 bases of the junction unmatched. CDR3 loop: CASSPSSLTGTVAPNEQFF. DNA of the CDR3: TGTGCCAGCAGCCCTAGTAGCCTAACCGGGACAGTGGCACCTAATGAGCAGTTCTTC.

Ten or more counts support this clonotype. This chain links TRBV7-2 with TRBJ2-7, with 7 bases identical to TRBD2. CDR1 is SGHTA and CDR2 is FQGNSA in the germline V gene. The CDR3 contains 14 residues. V trimming: 5 bases; J trimming: 0 bases; junction bases outside the gene matches: 4. This CDR3 is CASSLGTNSYEQYF. CDR3 nucleotides: TGTGCCAGCAGCCTCGGGACTAACTCCTACGAGCAGTACTTC.

Ten or more counts support this clonotype. V and J are TRBV12-3 or TRBV12-4 and TRBJ2-7; a possible D gene is TRBD2 (7 bases). V lost 8 bases and J 3 bases, leaving 17 bases between the germline ends. The CDR3 runs 14 residues. The CDR3 coding sequence is TGTGCCAGCGGGGGGGCGAATCAGGGCTACGAGCAGTACTTC. This translates into CASGGANQGYEQYF.